A single sample is the source of the 30 T cell receptor beta chains below, sequenced in a study of cytomegalovirus exposure and HLA in healthy donors. The PCR was carried out with 60 Vbeta primers and 13 Jbeta primers. Sequencing was performed with immunoSEQ multiplex PCR; in TCRdb, only in-frame clones are kept and a portion is missing. This table has 200,000 to 250,000 clones, around 80% appearing once. The sample taken for sequencing was PBMCs. These receptors all stem from a boy between 2 and 15 years old in good health and CMV-seronegative.

The chain couples TRBV28 to TRBJ1-5; perhaps TRBD1 as D (5 bases). CDR1 MDHEN and CDR2 SYDVKM come from the germline V gene. The ends were cut back, 2 bases at V and 5 bases at J, with 7 bases in the middle. There are 13 residues in the CDR3. In DNA, the CDR3 is TGTGCCAGCAGTTTAGACAGATATCAGCCCCAGCATTTT. It codes for CASSLDRYQPQHF.

V is TRBV30 and J is TRBJ1-5, with 10 bases that match TRBD1. The CDR3 extends over 16 amino acids. The trim removed 0 bases at V and 3 bases at J, leaving 5 bases unmatched. Per the germline V gene, CDR1 is GTSNPN and CDR2 is SVGIG (reference sequence). The CDR3 nucleotides read TGTGCCTGGAGTGTACCGGGACAGGGGTACAATCAGCCCCAGCATTTT. It is translated as CAWSVPGQGYNQPQHF.

V usage is TRBV4-1 and J usage is TRBJ2-7; 12 bases align to TRBD2. The CDR3 spans 15 residues. CDR1 and CDR2 (germline): MGHRA, YSYEKL. J lost 6 bases, V lost 4 bases, and 7 bases had no gene match. In DNA form, the CDR3 reads TGCGCCAGCAGCCCCTGGACTAGCGGGATAGGCGAGCAGTACTTC. Translating gives CASSPWTSGIGEQYF.

The chain couples TRBV10-3 to TRBJ2-1; 12 nucleotides line up with TRBD2. Germline CDR1 is ENHRY and CDR2 is SYGVKD. J gave up 4 bases and V 5 bases, and 0 bases lay outside the gene matches. CDR3 size: 14 residues. CDR3 coding DNA: TGTGCCATCAGTACTAGCGGGAGGTACAATGAGCAGTTCTTC. It translates to CAISTSGRYNEQFF.

The J gene is TRBJ2-3, the V gene TRBV7-9, with 9 bases aligning to TRBD1. Germline assignment: CDR1 SEHNR and CDR2 FQNEAQ (reference sequence). This CDR3 is 17 amino acids long. Trimming cost V 0 bases and J 1 base; bases outside gene matches: 5. CDR3 bases: TGTGCCAGCAGCTTAGCCGTGGGGGACAGGGGCACAGATACGCAGTATTTT. It specifies CASSLAVGDRGTDTQYF.

A few counts support this clone. The rearrangement joins TRBV13 to TRBJ2-1; 8 nucleotides align to TRBD1. The J segment lost 8 bases and the V segment lost 4 bases, leaving 7 bases of the junction unmatched. The length of the CDR3 is 14 residues. CDR1 and CDR2 (germline): PRHDT, FYEKMQ (reference sequence). CDR3 in amino acids: CASSWGRGRDEQFF. CDR3 nucleotides: TGTGCCAGCAGCTGGGGCAGGGGGCGAGATGAGCAGTTCTTC. Complete variable domain (other parts from reference TRBV13 and TRBJ2-1): AAGVIQSPRHLIKEKRETATLKCYPIPRHDTVYWYQQGPGQDPQFLISFYEKMQSDKGSIPDRFSAQQFSDYHSELNMSSLELGDSALYFCASSWGRGRDEQFFGPGTRLTVL.

This clone has more than one count but fewer than ten. The CDR3 bases are TGTGCCAGTAGTGAACAGGGGGGCACTGAAGCTTTCTTT. Encoded protein: CASSEQGGTEAFF. This chain uses TRBV19 with TRBJ1-1; 8 nucleotides align to TRBD1. V was pared by 5 bases and J by 4 bases, with 3 bases of the junction left unmatched. This CDR3 is built from 13 residues. The V gene's germline CDR1 is LNHDA and CDR2 SQIVND (reference sequence).

The sample holds one count of this clone. The chain joins TRBV10-1 to TRBJ1-1; D is uncertain. Deletions cut 7 bases from V and 1 base from J, with 10 bases between. Per the germline V gene, CDR1 is WNHNN and CDR2 is SYGVQD (reference sequence). CDR3 length: 13 amino acids. The CDR3 here is CASKRAENTEAFF. CDR3 in DNA: TGCGCCAGCAAACGAGCTGAGAACACTGAAGCTTTCTTT.

This clone was picked up a small number of times. The chain employs TRBV19 and TRBJ2-3; perhaps TRBD1 as D (5 bases). V was pared by 0 bases and J by 4 bases, with 11 bases between. CDR1 is LNHDA and CDR2 is SQIVND in the germline V gene (reference sequence). The CDR3 consists of 15 residues. The DNA of the CDR3 is TGTGCCAGTAGTATAGATGGTGGGGCCGCAGATACGCAGTATTTT. Protein product: CASSIDGGAADTQYF.

V usage is TRBV5-1 and J usage is TRBJ2-1; 9 positions match TRBD1. CDR3 size: 17 residues. J was trimmed by 0 bases and V by 0 bases; bases with no gene match: 4. CDR1 is SGHRS and CDR2 is YFSETQ in the germline V gene. The CDR3 nucleotides read TGCGCCAGCAGCTTGGTGGGGACAGGGAGCTCCTACAATGAGCAGTTCTTC. Translated: CASSLVGTGSSYNEQFF.

The rearrangement links TRBV9 to TRBJ2-7; D not certain. The CDR3 is 14 residues long. Deletions cut 3 bases from V and 2 bases from J, with 12 bases between. CDR1 and CDR2 from the germline V gene are SGDLS and YYNGEE. This chain's CDR3 is CASSASGTAYEQYF. CDR3 bases: TGTGCCAGCAGCGCTAGTGGAACCGCCTACGAGCAGTACTTC.

This chain connects TRBV10-3 to TRBJ2-1, with 15 bases lining up with TRBD2. CDR1 is ENHRY, CDR2 SYGVKD, per germline. V dropped 6 bases and J dropped 5; count of bases not matched to a gene: 8. This CDR3 is 17 amino acids long. CDR3 loop: CAISGLAGGPGNNEQFF. The CDR3 DNA reads TGTGCCATCAGCGGACTAGCGGGGGGGCCGGGTAACAATGAGCAGTTCTTC.

This clone was recorded only once. V usage is TRBV6-1 and J usage is TRBJ2-3; tentative D call: TRBD2 (5 bases). Germline CDR1 reads MNHNS; CDR2 reads SASEGT. CDR3 length: 15 residues. The V end was cut by 2 bases, the J end by 0 bases, with 9 bases between. CDR3 amino acids: CASSESGVSTDTQYF. The CDR3 DNA sequence: TGTGCCAGCAGTGAATCCGGGGTTAGCACAGATACGCAGTATTTT.

The CDR3 reads CSAPRGQNTGELFF. CDR3 bases: TGCAGCGCCCCTCGGGGACAGAACACCGGGGAGCTGTTTTTT. This chain links TRBV29-1 with TRBJ2-2; D perhaps matches TRBD1 (6 bases). Trimming cost V 7 bases and J 1 base, with 13 bases left between them. The germline V gene encodes CDR1 SQVTM and CDR2 ANQGSEA. This CDR3 is built from 14 residues.

The chain joins TRBV6-5 to TRBJ2-7, with 8 positions matching TRBD1. The germline CDR1 and CDR2 sequences are MNHEY and SVGAGI. The CDR3 runs 15 residues. V shed 4 bases and J 1 base; nucleotides not matched to a gene: 6. CDR3 region: CASSSGTGGSYEQYF. CDR3 DNA sequence: TGTGCCAGCAGTTCCGGGACAGGAGGGTCCTACGAGCAGTACTTC.

The chain employs TRBV9 and TRBJ1-2, with D tentatively TRBD1 (6 bases). V was pared by 0 bases and J by 6 bases, with 9 bases between. This CDR3 spans 13 amino acids. CDR1 and CDR2 (germline): SGDLS, YYNGEE. Here the CDR3 DNA reads TGTGCCAGCAGCGTAGCCGAGGGGGATGGCTACACCTTC. Its protein product is CASSVAEGDGYTF.

V is TRBV9 and J is TRBJ1-2; 7 positions agree with TRBD1. The germline gives CDR1 SGDLS, CDR2 YYNGEE. CDR3 length: 13 residues. V trimming: 3 bases; J trimming: 4 bases; junction bases outside the gene matches: 3. This chain's CDR3 is CASSARDSYGYTF. The DNA of the CDR3 is TGTGCCAGCAGCGCCCGGGACAGCTATGGCTACACCTTC.

The chain is built from TRBV2 and TRBJ2-1; 13 bases map to TRBD2. CDR3 length: 17 amino acids. CDR1 is SNHLY, CDR2 FYNNEI, per germline. With V trimmed by 5 bases and J by 9 bases, 13 bases remained unmatched. CDR3 bases: TGTGCCAGCAGTCTCCGAGGGGGGACTAGCGGGACCGGTGAGCAGTTCTTC. Translated, it gives CASSLRGGTSGTGEQFF.

The rearrangement joins TRBV6-5 to TRBJ1-4; a possible D gene is TRBD1 (5 bases). The germline V and J ends were trimmed by 7 bases and 3 bases, with 9 bases remaining between them. This CDR3 spans 13 amino acids. CDR1 is MNHEY and CDR2 is SVGAGI in the germline V gene. The CDR3 spells CASKGRPNEKLFF. For the CDR3, the DNA is TGTGCCAGCAAGGGGCGTCCTAATGAAAAACTGTTTTTT.

In nucleotides, the CDR3 is TGTGCCAGCAGCGACCCGACTAGCGGGAGGCCCTACGGCGAGCAGTACTTC. Protein: CASSDPTSGRPYGEQYF. The chain links TRBV13 to TRBJ2-7; TRBD2 agrees at 13 bases. The junction had 13 bases not matched to a gene; V was cut back by 5 bases and J by 6 bases. The germline CDR1 and CDR2 sequences are PRHDT and FYEKMQ (reference sequence). There are 17 residues in the CDR3. Combining the CDR3 with reference TRBV13 and TRBJ2-7 gives the whole variable domain AAGVIQSPRHLIKEKRETATLKCYPIPRHDTVYWYQQGPGQDPQFLISFYEKMQSDKGSIPDRFSAQQFSDYHSELNMSSLELGDSALYFCASSDPTSGRPYGEQYFGPGTRLTVT.

This clone was picked up a small number of times. The chain employs TRBV5-1 and TRBJ1-2; D is perhaps TRBD1 (5 bases). The CDR3 has 14 amino acids. Germline V gives CDR1 SGHRS, CDR2 YFSETQ. Trimming left V 1 base short and J 0 bases short, with 7 bases between. CDR3 amino acids: CASSLTGTNYGYTF. CDR3 nucleotides: TGCGCCAGCAGCTTGACAGGTACTAACTATGGCTACACCTTC.

This chain connects TRBV6-5 to TRBJ1-1; D perhaps matches TRBD1 (6 bases). CDR1 and CDR2 (germline): MNHEY, SVGAGI. Trimming took off 4 bases at V and 7 bases at J, with 7 bases between the two ends. This CDR3 contains 11 residues. The chain's CDR3 is CASSSTGEAFF. In DNA, the CDR3 is TGTGCCAGCAGTTCGACAGGTGAAGCTTTCTTT.

This chain connects TRBV5-6 to TRBJ2-7, with 8 bases that match TRBD1. Germline loops: CDR1 SGHDT, CDR2 YYEEEE. V lost 3 bases, J lost 5 bases, and 7 bases stayed unmatched. This CDR3 has 14 amino acids. CDR3 in amino acids: CASSSGQDFHEQYF. CDR3 in DNA: TGTGCCAGCAGCTCGGGACAGGATTTCCACGAGCAGTACTTC.

The chain is built from TRBV19 and TRBJ2-7; maybe TRBD2 (7 bases). Germline CDR1 is LNHDA and CDR2 is SQIVND (reference sequence). V lost 4 bases and J 6 bases, leaving 16 bases between the germline ends. The CDR3 spans 14 residues. The CDR3 nucleotides read TGTGCCAGTAGTAACCTCCAGGGAGGGGGCGAGCAGTACTTC. This codes for CASSNLQGGGEQYF.

There are a few counts of this clone. The rearrangement joins TRBV2 to TRBJ1-6; D unclear. The CDR3 consists of 12 residues. Germline V CDR1 and CDR2: SNHLY, FYNNEI. The V and J ends lost 3 bases and 14 bases respectively, with 11 bases between them. CDR3: CASSDEWSALHF. Here the CDR3 DNA reads TGTGCCAGCAGTGACGAGTGGTCGGCCCTCCACTTT. The full variable domain, with the rest looked up from reference TRBV2 and TRBJ1-6, is EPEVTQTPSHQVTQMGQEVILRCVPISNHLYFYWYRQILGQKVEFLVSFYNNEISEKSEIFDDQFSVERPDGSNFTLKIRSTKLEDSAMYFCASSDEWSALHFGNGTRLTVT.

To note about this clone: It is unclear where the CDR3 begins or ends on the DNA, so no DNA is shown, and the CDR3 is as TCRdb lists it. The gene calls are TRBV21-1 and TRBJ1-1. TRBV21-1 counts as a pseudogene. The CDR3 spans 12 residues, counting both ends. CDR3 loop: CASSYPCEEAFF.

The chain combines TRBV5-4 with TRBJ2-1; no clear D gene. Between the trimmed V and J ends, which lost 0 bases and 7 bases, there was a span of 5 bases. The CDR3 has 12 amino acids. Germline assignment: CDR1 SGHNT and CDR2 YYREEE (reference sequence). The CDR3 nucleotides are TGTGCCAGCAGCTTGGCCGGGAATGAGCAGTTCTTC. It encodes CASSLAGNEQFF.

This sequence joins TRBV27 and TRBJ2-3, with a weak D call TRBD1 (6 bases). Germline V gene data show CDR1 as MNHEY and CDR2 as SMNVEV (reference sequence). This CDR3 region has 15 residues. The V gene lost 5 bases and the J gene lost 3 bases, with 15 bases spanning the gap. CDR3: CASSPMRGFTDTQYF. The CDR3 region has the DNA TGTGCCAGCAGTCCAATGAGGGGGTTTACAGATACGCAGTATTTT.

The table lists this clone with a count of one. The chain combines TRBV13 with TRBJ2-7; a possible D gene is TRBD1 (5 bases). The CDR3 spans 15 residues. From germline, CDR1 is PRHDT and CDR2 FYEKMQ (reference sequence). Trimming took 0 bases from V and 5 from J, leaving 14 bases between them. DNA of the CDR3: TGTGCCAGCAGCTTAGGGACAGAGCTTTACCACGAGCAGTACTTC. Amino acids: CASSLGTELYHEQYF.

This clone was seen a few times. The rearrangement joins TRBV6-5 to TRBJ2-7, with 7 bases aligning to TRBD2. CDR1 MNHEY and CDR2 SVGAGI come from the germline V gene. V shed 5 bases, J shed 5 bases, and the junction held 3 bases outside the gene matches. CDR3 length: 12 amino acids. The CDR3 nucleotides read TGTGCCAGCAGTCTTAGCGGGCACGAGCAGTACTTC. Translating it yields CASSLSGHEQYF.